This T cell receptor beta chain was sequenced for a study of Ad26.COV2.S vaccination and SARS-CoV-2 variants. The overall study: Intramuscularly, Ad26.COV2.S was given either once or twice, 56 days apart. Points from the study as a whole: Substantial breadth was reportedly displayed by spike-specific CD8+ and CD4+ T cell responses after vaccination.

A remark on this clone: The antigen is undetermined.

Treatment denoted: 15 to 20 received Ad26.COV2.S at low or high dose, single or two shots; roughly 5 received placebo; per-sample allocation not given. Material that was analyzed had been drawn on day 63 after the first vaccine or placebo injection. Germline CDR1 and CDR2: KGHSH and LQKENI. This CDR3 has 15 residues. V lost 6 bases and J lost 0; bases outside the gene matches: 3. TCRdb's table, derived via immunoSEQ multiplex PCR, lists solely in-frame clones and lacks some. The profile shows roughly 700,000 clones, roughly 90% of them singletons. Sequenced here: peripheral blood, sampled in a trial of Ad26.COV2.S vaccine versus placebo. This sequence originates from a person between 18 and 65 years old who received the Ad26.COV2.S COVID-19 vaccine or a placebo. The gene calls are TRBV18 and TRBJ1-4; 8 nucleotides agree with TRBD1. The CDR3 here is CASSGQGPTNEKLFF. As DNA, the CDR3 is TGTGCCAGCTCCGGACAGGGCCCAACTAATGAAAAACTGTTTTTT.